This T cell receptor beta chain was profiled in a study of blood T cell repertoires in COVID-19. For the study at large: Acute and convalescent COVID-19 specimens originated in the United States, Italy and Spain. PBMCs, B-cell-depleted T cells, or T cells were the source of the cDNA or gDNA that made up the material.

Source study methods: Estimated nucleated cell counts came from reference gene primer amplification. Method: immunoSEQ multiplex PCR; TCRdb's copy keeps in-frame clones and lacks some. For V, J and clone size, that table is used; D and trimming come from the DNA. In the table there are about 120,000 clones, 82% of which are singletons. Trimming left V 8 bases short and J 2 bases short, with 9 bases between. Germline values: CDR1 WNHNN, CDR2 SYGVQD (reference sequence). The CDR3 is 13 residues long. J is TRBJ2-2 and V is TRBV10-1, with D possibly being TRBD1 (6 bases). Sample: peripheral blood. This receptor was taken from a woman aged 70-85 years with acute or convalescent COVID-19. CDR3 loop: CASSGDNTGELFF. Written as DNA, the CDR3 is TGCGCCAGCTCAGGGGATAACACCGGGGAGCTGTTTTTT.